The entry below gives a single TCR beta chain sequence along with its context. There is no known antigen for this receptor. No base qualities exist here, and no much larger clone lies one base off it. The data are from a study of glioma-infiltrating T cells (dated by TCRdb to about 2016). In terms of the full investigation: The study sequenced TCR alpha- and beta-chain repertoires from glioma tissue, from non-neoplastic brain tissue and from matched peripheral blood mononuclear cells. To gauge divergence between tissue and blood T-cell populations, every tissue-infiltrating repertoire was compared against the peripheral blood repertoire from the same patient. The paired cohort comprised three low-grade glioma patients, 8 or 9 primary glioblastoma patients and three non-glioma patients contributing non-neoplastic brain tissue. Results the study describes overall, beyond this receptor: Small numbers underpinned the group comparisons: roughly 8 glioblastoma patients, three low-grade glioma patients and three non-neoplastic patients. VJ-independent divergence between tissue and blood was below expectation in non-neoplastic patients but above expectation in all gliomas, especially low-grade gliomas. Only a very small number of CDR3 sequences turned up in both tissue and blood, a result put down to high CDR3 diversity combined with limited sampling.

V and J are trimmed by 5 bases and 8 bases, and the gene matches miss 12 bases of the junction. From the cysteine up to the phenylalanine, the CDR3 has a length of 16 residues. Of all the DNA, just the CDR3 is kept, 48 bases in frame from base 1. CDR1 and CDR2 (LNHDA, SQIVND) derive from the germline V gene (reference sequence). TCR alpha and beta CDR3 regions were amplified with the iRepertoire nested amplicon-rescue multiplex PCR (arm-PCR) platform from RNA. One-step reverse transcription and amplification used roughly 100-400 ng of tissue mRNA or PBMC total RNA as input. Following bead purification, Illumina adapters were added through a secondary multiplex PCR, and the libraries were then gel-purified between 200 and 400 bp. Internal 6-nucleotide barcodes were carried by the libraries and were used for demultiplexing. The libraries were sequenced on an Illumina MiSeq using 2x220 or 2x250 nucleotide paired-end reads. Per the source publication's procedure: Paired reads were merged using FLASH 1.2.11 and were aligned to the GRCh37 human genome using BWA-MEM, after which TRA and TRB reads were extracted. V and J assignment used an IMGT-derived reference of cassette sequences and CDR3 motifs that included pseudogenes. Reads were translated in three frames, and productive CDR3s were defined as those with a C...FGXG motif and no stop codons. A clonotype was defined as a unique combination of a V-J cassette pair and a CDR3 amino acid sequence. Filtering of reads was based on Hamming distance, with the threshold set by the sequence error rate of each sample in mapped regions. TCRdb reran the public reads through fastp at Q25 and MiXCR, keeping productive beta chains. For every CDR3 protein sequence, its rows merge into one entry that carries the most common genes and DNA. TCRdb's processing, not the authors' own work, is the source of the V and J calls. The sample contains about 93,000 distinct CDR3 sequences, roughly 37% of them found a single time. The ten largest clones represent roughly two fifths of the sample.

The rearranged segments are TRBV19 and TRBJ2-1, and 10 bases in between align with TRBD2. This receptor was identified in a human donor with low-grade glioma or glioblastoma, undergoing nonglioma brain surgery, or in good health (not recorded which). Specimen: glioma tissue, nonneoplastic brain tissue, or PBMCs (not recorded which). The sequence in DNA is TGTGCCAGTAGTGGACTCGGACTAGCGGAGTTTGATGAGCAGTTCTTC. Its translation is CASSGLGLAEFDEQFF.